The next 19 T cell receptor beta chains were all read from a single sample in a study of T cell responses to AZD1222 COVID-19 vaccine. Clones were read by immunoSEQ multiplex PCR, and TCRdb kept only the in-frame ones, dropping some. The sample yields over 150,000 clones, just under 95% seen once. The input for sequencing was peripheral blood, taken 28 days after the second dose of the MenACWY control vaccine. These receptors all come from an adult who received the MenACWY meningococcal vaccine as a control.

The chain couples TRBV28 to TRBJ1-5; 7 bases map to TRBD1. Unmatched junction bases numbered 10, after V lost 5 bases and J lost 0 bases. This CDR3 is built from 17 residues. Germline CDR1 MDHEN, CDR2 SYDVKM. In DNA form, the CDR3 reads TGTGCCAGCAGTCCGGGGGACAGCCCTTATAGCAATCAGCCCCAGCATTTT. This codes for CASSPGDSPYSNQPQHF.

This chain joins TRBV6-2 or TRBV6-3 and TRBJ1-6; TRBD1 aligns across 7 bases. Germline V lookup: CDR1 MNHEY, CDR2 SVGEGT. The junction had 2 bases not matched to a gene; V was cut back by 2 bases and J by 7 bases. CDR3 length: 14 amino acids. Written as DNA, the CDR3 is TGTGCCAGCAGTTACGACAGGGCGAATTCACCCCTCCACTTT. Translated: CASSYDRANSPLHF.

DNA for the CDR3: TGCGCCAGCAGTGAGTCAGTCGGAGCTCCTAGCACAGATACGCAGTATTTT. The encoded protein is CASSESVGAPSTDTQYF. The chain joins TRBV10-1 to TRBJ2-3; D call uncertain. V was pared by 0 bases and J by 0 bases, with 13 bases between. The V gene's germline CDR1 is WNHNN and CDR2 SYGVQD (reference sequence). CDR3 length equals 17 residues.

The V call is TRBV29-1, the J call TRBJ2-7; 9 positions agree with TRBD1. The V gene end was trimmed by 5 bases and the J gene end by 3 bases; junction bases not matched to a gene: 11. Germline-derived CDR1 and CDR2 are SQVTM and ANQGSEA. The CDR3 has 15 residues. This CDR3 reads CSVTGGARSIYEQYF. The DNA for the CDR3 is TGCAGCGTTACAGGGGGCGCGCGGTCTATCTACGAGCAGTACTTC.

Written as DNA, the CDR3 is TGTGCCAGCATGATGGACACTTTCTATGGCTACACCTTC. Translation: CASMMDTFYGYTF. The gene calls are TRBV2 and TRBJ1-2, with a weak D call TRBD1 (5 bases). The CDR3 contains 13 residues. CDR1 is SNHLY, CDR2 FYNNEI, per germline. V lost 7 bases and J lost 4, with 13 bases in between.

V and J are TRBV7-6 and TRBJ2-2; TRBD1 agrees at 11 bases. Losses at the gene ends were 4 bases for V and 6 bases for J; bases not matched to a gene: 7. Germline V CDR1 and CDR2: SGHVS, FNYEAQ. The CDR3 has 16 residues. In DNA, the CDR3 is TGTGCCAGCAGCTCTAGGACAGGGGGCGCCCCCGGGGAGCTGTTTTTT. It encodes CASSSRTGGAPGELFF.

The chain combines TRBV5-6 with TRBJ1-6, with TRBD1 matching over 7 bases. Per germline, CDR1 SGHDT and CDR2 YYEEEE. There are 17 residues in the CDR3. Trimming took 0 bases from V and 9 from J; bases not matched to a gene: 12. The CDR3 bases are TGTGCCAGCAGCTTGGAGGCAGGGGGATTGGTCGGTTCACCCCTCCACTTT. Protein product: CASSLEAGGLVGSPLHF.

The rearrangement links TRBV6-1 to TRBJ2-1; a weak D match, TRBD2 (5 bases). The V gene's germline CDR1 is MNHNS and CDR2 SASEGT. The CDR3 has 12 residues. V lost 2 bases to trimming and J lost 15 bases, with 14 bases between them. CDR3 sequence: CASSELSGSLFF. The CDR3 bases are TGTGCCAGCAGTGAATTGTCGGGAAGTTTGTTCTTC.

V is TRBV3-1 (or the pseudogene TRBV3-2) and J is TRBJ2-5; 7 positions match TRBD2. The CDR3 is made up of 16 amino acids. Germline assignment: CDR1 LGHDT and CDR2 YNNKEL (reference sequence). J lost 3 bases, V lost 2 bases, and 9 bases had no gene match. The CDR3 DNA reads as TGTGCCAGCAGCCAAACTCGTCCGGGGGGAGAAGAGACCCAGTACTTC. Residues: CASSQTRPGGEETQYF.

Written as DNA, the CDR3 is TGTGCCAGCAGCTTACCGGGACAGGGGTCTAATAATTCACCCCTCCACTTT. Residues: CASSLPGQGSNNSPLHF. V gene TRBV5-4 combines with J gene TRBJ1-6; 10 positions agree with TRBD1. This CDR3 contains 17 residues. Germline V lookup: CDR1 SGHNT, CDR2 YYREEE (reference sequence). V was pared by 2 bases and J by 5 bases, with 7 bases of the junction left unmatched.

This chain uses TRBV2 with TRBJ1-4; D is ambiguous. The V gene lost 10 bases and the J gene lost 8 bases, with 14 bases spanning the gap. Germline V gene lookup returns CDR1 SNHLY and CDR2 FYNNEI. The CDR3 is 12 amino acids. The CDR3 loop reads CAIPRAGEKLFF. The CDR3 DNA reads TGTGCCATCCCTCGGGCGGGGGAAAAACTGTTTTTT.

This chain joins TRBV5-4 and TRBJ2-1; perhaps D is TRBD1 or TRBD2 (5 bases each). The length of the CDR3 is 16 residues. Trimming removed 0 bases from V and 6 bases from J, with 16 bases in between. CDR1 and CDR2 from the germline V gene are SGHNT and YYREEE (reference sequence). CDR3 sequence reads: CASSLGGTKRSNEQFF. CDR3 sequence (DNA): TGTGCCAGCAGCTTGGGGGGGACGAAAAGGTCCAATGAGCAGTTCTTC. Full variable domain (missing parts from reference TRBV5-4 and TRBJ2-1): ETGVTQSPTHLIKTRGQQVTLRCSSQSGHNTVSWYQQALGQGPQFIFQYYREEENGRGNFPPRFSGLQFPNYSSELNVNALELDDSALYLCASSLGGTKRSNEQFFGPGTRLTVL.

The chain links TRBV28 to TRBJ1-3; a weak D match, TRBD1 (6 bases). V dropped 1 base and J dropped 2 bases, with 12 bases sitting between them. Germline-derived CDR1 and CDR2 are MDHEN and SYDVKM. The CDR3 consists of 16 residues. Here the CDR3 DNA reads TGTGCCAGCAGTTTATCGGTGGCAGGGGCTGGAAACACCATATATTTT. This sequence encodes CASSLSVAGAGNTIYF.

This chain links TRBV5-6 with TRBJ1-1, with D maybe TRBD1 (5 bases). CDR3 length equals 16 residues. V was shortened by 4 bases and J by 0 bases, with 16 bases between the two germline ends. The germline CDR1 and CDR2 sequences are SGHDT and YYEEEE. Written as DNA, the CDR3 is TGTGCCAGCAGCGTGGCAGGGCTGACCATGAACACTGAAGCTTTCTTT. This encodes CASSVAGLTMNTEAFF.

The genes are TRBV7-3 and TRBJ2-2; weak D call: TRBD2 (6 bases). CDR1 is SGHTA, CDR2 FQGTGA, per germline. This CDR3 region has 16 residues. V was pared by 1 base and J by 2 bases, with 11 bases between. CDR3 protein: CASSLNAGRNTGELFF. Written as DNA, the CDR3 is TGTGCCAGCAGCTTAAATGCGGGACGCAACACCGGGGAGCTGTTTTTT. Supplemented by reference TRBV7-3 and TRBJ2-2, the full variable domain reads GAGVSQTPSNKVTEKGKYVELRCDPISGHTALYWYRQSLGQGPEFLIYFQGTGAADDSGLPNDRFFAVRPEGSVSTLKIQRTERGDSAVYLCASSLNAGRNTGELFFGEGSRLTVL.

The chain has TRBV30 and TRBJ1-4; TRBD1 aligns across 9 bases. V was clipped by 3 bases and J by 10 bases; unmatched bases: 6. The length of the CDR3 is 13 residues. Germline CDR1 and CDR2: GTSNPN and SVGIG (reference sequence). This chain's CDR3 is CAWRPGTGTKLFF. CDR3 coding DNA: TGTGCCTGGAGACCTGGGACAGGGACAAAACTGTTTTTT.

This chain uses TRBV6-5 with TRBJ2-7; no reliable D call. CDR1 MNHEY and CDR2 SVGAGI come from the germline V gene. Between the trimmed V and J ends, which lost 6 bases and 2 bases, there was a span of 17 bases. This CDR3 contains 15 residues. Here the CDR3 DNA reads TGTGCCAGCAGCTCAGAACCGCGTGGTGCCTACGAGCAGTACTTC. It translates to CASSSEPRGAYEQYF.

This clone was detected once. The J gene is TRBJ2-2, the V gene TRBV6-2 or TRBV6-3; 7 bases map to TRBD2. The CDR3 spans 15 residues. The V segment lost 5 bases and the J segment 0 bases; nucleotides outside the gene matches: 3. The germline V gene has CDR1 MNHEY and CDR2 SVGEGT. This CDR3 reads CASSSSGANTGELFF. CDR3 DNA sequence: TGTGCCAGCAGTAGCAGCGGGGCGAACACCGGGGAGCTGTTTTTT.

V and J are TRBV18 and TRBJ1-1; unclear D gene. Per germline, CDR1 KGHSH and CDR2 LQKENI. With 3 bases removed from V and 2 bases from J, the gap between germline ends came to 7 bases. The CDR3 has 13 amino acids. CDR3 loop: CASSPRENTEAFF. CDR3 sequence (DNA): TGTGCCAGCTCACCTCGAGAAAACACTGAAGCTTTCTTT.